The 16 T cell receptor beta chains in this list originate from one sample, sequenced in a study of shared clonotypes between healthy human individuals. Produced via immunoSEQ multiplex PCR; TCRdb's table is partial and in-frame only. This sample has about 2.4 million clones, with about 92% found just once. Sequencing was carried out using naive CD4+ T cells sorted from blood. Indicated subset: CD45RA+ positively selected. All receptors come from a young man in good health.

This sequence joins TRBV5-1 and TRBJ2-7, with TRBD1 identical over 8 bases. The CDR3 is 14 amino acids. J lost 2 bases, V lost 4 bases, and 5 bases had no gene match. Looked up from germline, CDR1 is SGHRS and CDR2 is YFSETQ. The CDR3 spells CASSPRTGTYEQYF. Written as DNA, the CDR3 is TGCGCCAGCAGCCCCCGGACAGGGACCTACGAGCAGTACTTC.

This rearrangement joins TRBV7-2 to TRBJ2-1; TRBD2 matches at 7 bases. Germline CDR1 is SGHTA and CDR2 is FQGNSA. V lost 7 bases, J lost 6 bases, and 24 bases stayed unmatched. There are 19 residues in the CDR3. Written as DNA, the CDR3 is TGTGCCAGCACCTCGACATTATTAGCGGGTACCCCAAATGGCAATGAGCAGTTCTTC. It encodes CASTSTLLAGTPNGNEQFF.

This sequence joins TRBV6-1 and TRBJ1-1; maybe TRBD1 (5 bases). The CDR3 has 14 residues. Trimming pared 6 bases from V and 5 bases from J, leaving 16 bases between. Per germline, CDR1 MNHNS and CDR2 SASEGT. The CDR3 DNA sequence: TGTGCCAGCAGGGTAGAAGGGGCTAGGACTGAAGCTTTCTTT. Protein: CASRVEGARTEAFF.

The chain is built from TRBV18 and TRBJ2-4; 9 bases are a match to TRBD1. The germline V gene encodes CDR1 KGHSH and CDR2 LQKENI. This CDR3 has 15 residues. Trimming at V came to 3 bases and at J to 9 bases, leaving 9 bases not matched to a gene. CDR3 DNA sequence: TGTGCCAGCTCACCCGGGGGACAGGGCAGCGGCATTCAGTACTTC. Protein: CASSPGGQGSGIQYF. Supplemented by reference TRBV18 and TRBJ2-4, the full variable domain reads NAGVMQNPRHLVRRRGQEARLRCSPMKGHSHVYWYRQLPEEGLKFMVYLQKENIIDESGMPKERFSAEFPKEGPSILRIQQVVRGDSAAYFCASSPGGQGSGIQYFGAGTRLSVL.

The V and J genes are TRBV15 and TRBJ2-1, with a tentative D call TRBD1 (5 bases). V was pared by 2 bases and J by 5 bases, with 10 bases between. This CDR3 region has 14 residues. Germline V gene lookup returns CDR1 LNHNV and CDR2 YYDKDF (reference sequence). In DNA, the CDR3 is TGTGCCACCAGCAGAACAACAGGCGACAATGAGCAGTTCTTC. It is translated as CATSRTTGDNEQFF. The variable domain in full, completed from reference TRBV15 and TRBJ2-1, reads DAMVIQNPRYQVTQFGKPVTLSCSQTLNHNVMYWYQQKSSQAPKLLFHYYDKDFNNEADTPDNFQSRRPNTSFCFLDIRSPGLGDTAMYLCATSRTTGDNEQFFGPGTRLTVL.

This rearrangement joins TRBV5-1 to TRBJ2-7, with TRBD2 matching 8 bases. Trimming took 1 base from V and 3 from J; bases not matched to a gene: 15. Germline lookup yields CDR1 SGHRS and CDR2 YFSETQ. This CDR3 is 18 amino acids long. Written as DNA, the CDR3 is TGCGCCAGCAGCTTGTTTGGGAGGGCGGCGGGAGGAAGCTACGAGCAGTACTTC. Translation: CASSLFGRAAGGSYEQYF.

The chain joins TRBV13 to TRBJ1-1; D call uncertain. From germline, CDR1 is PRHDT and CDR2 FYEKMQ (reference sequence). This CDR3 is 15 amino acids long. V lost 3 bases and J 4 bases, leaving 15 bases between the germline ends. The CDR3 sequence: CASSFTDFVSTEAFF. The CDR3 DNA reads TGTGCCAGCAGCTTTACAGATTTTGTTTCCACTGAAGCTTTCTTT. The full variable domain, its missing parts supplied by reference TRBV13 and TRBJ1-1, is AAGVIQSPRHLIKEKRETATLKCYPIPRHDTVYWYQQGPGQDPQFLISFYEKMQSDKGSIPDRFSAQQFSDYHSELNMSSLELGDSALYFCASSFTDFVSTEAFFGQGTRLTVV.

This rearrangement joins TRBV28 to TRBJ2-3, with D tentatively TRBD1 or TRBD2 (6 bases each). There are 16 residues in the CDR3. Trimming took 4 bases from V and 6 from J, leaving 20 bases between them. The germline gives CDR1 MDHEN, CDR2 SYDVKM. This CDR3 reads CASSSGGLTGGDTQYF. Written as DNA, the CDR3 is TGTGCCAGCAGTTCCGGGGGCCTAACAGGTGGGGATACGCAGTATTTT.

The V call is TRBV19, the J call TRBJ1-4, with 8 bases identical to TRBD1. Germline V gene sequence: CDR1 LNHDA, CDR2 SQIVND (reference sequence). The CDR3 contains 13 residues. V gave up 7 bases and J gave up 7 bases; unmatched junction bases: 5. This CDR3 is CASTGGQAEKLFF. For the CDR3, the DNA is TGTGCCAGTACCGGGGGACAGGCTGAAAAACTGTTTTTT.

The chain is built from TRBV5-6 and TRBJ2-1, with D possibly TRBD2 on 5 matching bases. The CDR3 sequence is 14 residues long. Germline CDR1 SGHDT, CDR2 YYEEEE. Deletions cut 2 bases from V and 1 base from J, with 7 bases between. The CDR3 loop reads CASSLPGSYNEQFF. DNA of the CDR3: TGTGCCAGCAGCTTACCGGGATCCTACAATGAGCAGTTCTTC.

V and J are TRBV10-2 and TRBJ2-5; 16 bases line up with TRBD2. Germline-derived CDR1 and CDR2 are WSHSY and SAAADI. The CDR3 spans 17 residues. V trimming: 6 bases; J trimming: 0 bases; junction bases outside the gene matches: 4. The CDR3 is CASRGLAGGRHQETQYF. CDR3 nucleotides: TGCGCCAGCAGGGGACTAGCGGGGGGGCGGCACCAAGAGACCCAGTACTTC.

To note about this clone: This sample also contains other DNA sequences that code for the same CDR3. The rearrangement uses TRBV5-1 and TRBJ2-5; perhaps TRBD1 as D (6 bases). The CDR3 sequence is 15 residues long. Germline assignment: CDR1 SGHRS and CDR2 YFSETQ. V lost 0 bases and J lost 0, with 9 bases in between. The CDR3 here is CASSLAGTNQETQYF. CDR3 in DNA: TGCGCCAGCAGCTTGGCCGGGACAAACCAAGAGACCCAGTACTTC.

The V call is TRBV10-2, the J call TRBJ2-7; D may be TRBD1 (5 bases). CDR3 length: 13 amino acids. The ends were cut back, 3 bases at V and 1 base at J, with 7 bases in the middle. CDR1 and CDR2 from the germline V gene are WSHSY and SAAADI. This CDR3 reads CASSDGASYEQYF. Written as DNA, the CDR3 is TGCGCCAGCAGTGATGGGGCATCCTACGAGCAGTACTTC.

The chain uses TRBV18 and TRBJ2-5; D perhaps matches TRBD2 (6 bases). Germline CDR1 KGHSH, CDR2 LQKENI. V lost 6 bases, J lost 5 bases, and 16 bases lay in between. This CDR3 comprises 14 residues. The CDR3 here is CASSPGGGDETQYF. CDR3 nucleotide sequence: TGTGCCAGCTCCCCCGGGGGTGGAGACGAGACCCAGTACTTC.

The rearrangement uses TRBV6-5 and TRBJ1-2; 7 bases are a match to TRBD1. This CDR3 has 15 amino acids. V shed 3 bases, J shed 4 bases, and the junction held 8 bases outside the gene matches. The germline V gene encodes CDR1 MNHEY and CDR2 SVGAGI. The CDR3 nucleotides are TGTGCCAGCAGTTATTTCGACAGGGAGGGCTATGGCTACACCTTC. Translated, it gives CASSYFDREGYGYTF.

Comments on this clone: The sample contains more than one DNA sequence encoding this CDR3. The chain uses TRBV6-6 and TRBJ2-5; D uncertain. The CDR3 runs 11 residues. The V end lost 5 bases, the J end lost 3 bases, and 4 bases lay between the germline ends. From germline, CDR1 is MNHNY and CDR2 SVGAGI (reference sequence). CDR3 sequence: CASSREETQYF. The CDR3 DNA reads TGTGCCAGCAGTCGCGAAGAGACCCAGTACTTC.